The 27 T cell receptor beta chains below come from one sample, sequenced in a study of radiation and T cells in renal cell carcinoma. Sequencing was performed with immunoSEQ multiplex PCR; in TCRdb, only in-frame clones are kept and a portion is missing. This table has nearly 50,000 clones, about 83% appearing once. Time point of the sample: baseline pretreatment blood. Stated treatment: 15 Gy SBRT to primary tumor, nephrectomy 4 weeks later. The specimen was blood, collected from a patient whose treatment included radiotherapy and nephrectomy. Receptor source: a woman between 70 and 85 years old with renal cell carcinoma.

The rearrangement uses TRBV4-3 and TRBJ2-1, with TRBD2 matching 10 bases. J gave up 5 bases and V 6 bases, and 4 bases lay outside the gene matches. The CDR3 runs to 14 residues. CDR1 and CDR2 from the germline V gene are LGHNA and YSLEER. The CDR3: CASRPSGGNNEQFF. The DNA of the CDR3 is TGCGCCAGCAGACCTAGCGGGGGAAACAATGAGCAGTTCTTC.

The CDR3, as DNA: TGTGCCAGCAGCCTCGGACGAACTGAAGCTTTCTTT. This encodes CASSLGRTEAFF. The genes are TRBV5-6 and TRBJ1-1; D is undetermined. The CDR3 has 12 residues. Germline V gene sequence: CDR1 SGHDT, CDR2 YYEEEE. Deletions cut 4 bases from V and 5 bases from J, with 9 bases between. Drawing the rest from reference TRBV5-6 and TRBJ1-1, the complete variable domain is DAGVTQSPTHLIKTRGQQVTLRCSPKSGHDTVSWYQQALGQGPQFIFQYYEEEERQRGNFPDRFSGHQFPNYSSELNVNALLLGDSALYLCASSLGRTEAFFGQGTRLTVV.

The chain employs TRBV19 and TRBJ1-4; 9 nucleotides match TRBD1. Trimming took 9 bases from V and 5 from J; bases not matched to a gene: 10. This CDR3 contains 15 residues. Per the germline V gene, CDR1 is LNHDA and CDR2 is SQIVND (reference sequence). The CDR3 loop is CASRPLTGGNEKLFF. In DNA, the CDR3 is TGTGCCAGCAGACCCTTGACAGGGGGGAATGAAAAACTGTTTTTT.

J is TRBJ2-2 and V is TRBV7-8; the D gene is possibly TRBD2 (6 bases). The CDR3 spans 14 residues. The V gene's germline CDR1 is SGHVS and CDR2 FQNEAQ. V was clipped by 0 bases and J by 5 bases, with 7 bases between them. DNA for the CDR3: TGTGCCAGCAGCTTAGCGGGGGGAACCGGGGAGCTGTTTTTT. Amino acids: CASSLAGGTGELFF.

The rearrangement links TRBV13 to TRBJ2-3; 11 positions agree with TRBD2. The V gene end was trimmed by 0 bases and the J gene end by 4 bases; junction bases not matched to a gene: 3. Germline V gene sequence: CDR1 PRHDT, CDR2 FYEKMQ (reference sequence). This CDR3 comprises 16 residues. CDR3 amino acids: CASSLGTSGVADTQYF. DNA of the CDR3: TGTGCCAGCAGCTTAGGGACTAGCGGGGTAGCAGATACGCAGTATTTT.

The chain carries TRBV7-6 and TRBJ2-2; a weak D match, TRBD2 (6 bases). V gave up 2 bases and J gave up 7 bases, with 14 bases separating them. Germline V gene data show CDR1 as SGHVS and CDR2 as FNYEAQ. There are 15 residues in the CDR3. In DNA form, the CDR3 reads TGTGCCAGCAGCTTACATCTAGCGTCGGGCGGGGAGCTGTTTTTT. Translating it yields CASSLHLASGGELFF.

The chain joins TRBV7-9 to TRBJ1-5; 7 nucleotides line up with TRBD1. Unmatched junction bases numbered 1, after V lost 0 bases and J lost 5 bases. The CDR3 has 14 residues. Germline V gene lookup returns CDR1 SEHNR and CDR2 FQNEAQ (reference sequence). CDR3 sequence reads: CASSLAGGDQPQHF. For the CDR3, the DNA is TGTGCCAGCAGCTTAGCAGGGGGCGATCAGCCCCAGCATTTT. Together with reference TRBV7-9 and TRBJ1-5, the CDR3 gives the full variable domain: DTGVSQNPRHKITKRGQNVTFRCDPISEHNRLYWYRQTLGQGPEFLTYFQNEAQLEKSRLLSDRFSAERPKGSFSTLEIQRTEQGDSAMYLCASSLAGGDQPQHFGDGTRLSIL.

This rearrangement joins TRBV4-3 to TRBJ2-3; 9 bases align to TRBD2. Germline V lookup: CDR1 LGHNA, CDR2 YSLEER. This CDR3 is built from 17 residues. V lost 1 base to trimming and J lost 4 bases; unmatched junction nucleotides: 9. CDR3: CASSQVGTSSIPDTQYF. CDR3 in DNA: TGCGCCAGCAGCCAAGTGGGGACTAGCAGCATTCCAGATACGCAGTATTTT.

The CDR3 DNA is TGTGCCAGCAGCTCCTCGCCCTACGAGCAGTACTTC. This codes for CASSSSPYEQYF. The chain combines TRBV7-2 with TRBJ2-7; D remains ambiguous. Germline CDR1 is SGHTA and CDR2 is FQGNSA. The germline V and J ends were trimmed by 4 bases and 2 bases, with 6 bases remaining between them. This CDR3 contains 12 residues.

This clone has just one count. The rearrangement uses TRBV7-2 and TRBJ1-2, with D possibly being TRBD1 (5 bases). The CDR3 loop spans 16 amino acids. V shed 1 base and J shed 3 bases, with 15 bases lying between them. From germline, CDR1 is SGHTA and CDR2 FQGNSA. CDR3 amino acids: CASSLVAGVDDYGYTF. The CDR3 DNA reads TGTGCCAGCAGCTTAGTTGCGGGGGTGGACGACTATGGCTACACCTTC.

This clone is a singleton in its sample. This chain uses TRBV5-6 with TRBJ2-5; TRBD2 matches at 7 bases. J gave up 4 bases and V 4 bases, and 7 bases lay outside the gene matches. This CDR3 comprises 14 residues. Germline CDR1 and CDR2: SGHDT and YYEEEE. In DNA form, the CDR3 reads TGTGCCAGCAGCCCTATAGCGGGTTTAGAGACCCAGTACTTC. Translation: CASSPIAGLETQYF.

The rearrangement links TRBV10-3 to TRBJ1-5, with a weak D call TRBD1 (5 bases). Germline V gene sequence: CDR1 ENHRY, CDR2 SYGVKD. Trimming took off 3 bases at V and 2 bases at J, with 8 bases between the two ends. CDR3 length equals 14 residues. The CDR3 DNA reads TGTGCCATCAGTGAAGGAGGGGGCAATCAGCCCCAGCATTTT. The encoded protein is CAISEGGGNQPQHF.

The rearrangement joins TRBV9 to TRBJ2-2; no clear D gene. CDR3 length: 12 residues. The germline CDR1 and CDR2 sequences are SGDLS and YYNGEE. Trimming left V 2 bases short and J 4 bases short, with 3 bases between. The CDR3 protein is CASSVGTGELFF. CDR3 DNA: TGTGCCAGCAGCGTCGGCACCGGGGAGCTGTTTTTT.

The genes are TRBV18 and TRBJ2-3; D may be TRBD1 (6 bases). The CDR3 sequence is 13 residues long. Germline V gives CDR1 KGHSH, CDR2 LQKENI. V was cut by 6 bases and J by 6 bases, with 13 bases left in between. CDR3 sequence (DNA): TGTGCCAGCTCGCCGGACAGTTGGGATACGCAGTATTTT. Encoded protein: CASSPDSWDTQYF.

The chain uses TRBV2 and TRBJ1-2, with D possibly TRBD1 on 6 matching bases. CDR3 length: 14 residues. Deletions cut 2 bases from V and 8 bases from J, with 15 bases between. From germline, CDR1 is SNHLY and CDR2 FYNNEI. CDR3 protein: CASSESSGALGYTF. The CDR3 DNA reads TGTGCCAGCAGTGAAAGTTCAGGGGCGCTAGGCTACACCTTC.

The rearrangement joins TRBV7-2 to TRBJ2-7; D unresolved. CDR1 and CDR2 from the germline V gene are SGHTA and FQGNSA. The CDR3 has 11 amino acids. Deletions cut 6 bases from V and 2 bases from J, with 5 bases between. CDR3 amino acids: CASRRPYEQYF. Here the CDR3 DNA reads TGTGCCAGCAGGAGGCCCTACGAGCAGTACTTC.

There are a few counts of this clone. The chain joins TRBV21-1 to TRBJ2-1. TRBV21-1 is a pseudogene segment. This CDR3 spans 13 amino acids. CDR3 in DNA: TGTGCCAGCAGGATGAATGCTTACAATGAGCAGTTCTTC. Translated: CASRMNAYNEQFF.

Only a few counts were recorded for this clone. The CDR3 DNA follows: TGTGCCAGCAGCCCGCGGGACAGAGCCACCGGGGAGCTGTTTTTT. Encoded protein: CASSPRDRATGELFF. J is TRBJ2-2 and V is TRBV7-2; possibly TRBD1 for D (7 bases). Germline loops: CDR1 SGHTA, CDR2 FQGNSA. The V end lost 5 bases, the J end lost 4 bases, and 14 bases lay between the germline ends. The CDR3 is 15 residues long.

This chain's CDR3 is CASREGQGGTGELFF. The CDR3 DNA sequence: TGTGCCAGCAGGGAGGGACAGGGGGGGACCGGGGAGCTGTTTTTT. The chain employs TRBV6-1 and TRBJ2-2; 11 bases align to TRBD1. Germline V gene sequence: CDR1 MNHNS, CDR2 SASEGT. V gave up 6 bases and J gave up 5 bases; unmatched junction bases: 5. The CDR3 length is 15 residues.

The chain recombines TRBV4-1 with TRBJ1-1, with 10 positions matching TRBD1. Losses at the gene ends were 0 bases for V and 11 bases for J; bases not matched to a gene: 21. The CDR3 has 19 amino acids. Germline V gene data show CDR1 as MGHRA and CDR2 as YSYEKL. The CDR3 DNA reads TGCGCCAGCAGCCAAGACCCGGTCCCCGGCCAGACAGGGGGCCCTGGGGCTTTCTTT. It is translated as CASSQDPVPGQTGGPGAFF.

This clone was detected only a few times. V usage is TRBV27 and J usage is TRBJ2-2, with a possible D match to TRBD2 (6 bases). The V end was cut by 7 bases, the J end by 4 bases, with 16 bases between. The CDR3 has 15 residues. Per germline, CDR1 MNHEY and CDR2 SMNVEV (reference sequence). CDR3 DNA: TGTGCCAGCACCGTCGCCGGGGGTGGCACCGGGGAGCTGTTTTTT. Its protein product is CASTVAGGGTGELFF.

The chain couples TRBV25-1 to TRBJ2-7; 7 positions agree with TRBD2. Germline V gene sequence: CDR1 MGHDK, CDR2 SYGVNS. Losses at the gene ends were 6 bases for V and 2 bases for J; bases not matched to a gene: 10. This CDR3 spans 15 amino acids. The CDR3 DNA reads as TGTGCCAGCAGCGCCCCGCGGGGGAAACCCTACGAGCAGTACTTC. Amino acid sequence: CASSAPRGKPYEQYF.

The genes are TRBV2 and TRBJ2-5; TRBD2 aligns across 9 bases. This CDR3 has 14 residues. J was trimmed by 4 bases and V by 4 bases; bases with no gene match: 4. Germline V gene sequence: CDR1 SNHLY, CDR2 FYNNEI. The CDR3 reads CASSGRSGGETQYF. In DNA form, the CDR3 reads TGTGCCAGCAGTGGGCGTAGCGGGGGAGAGACCCAGTACTTC.

The chain is built from TRBV9 and TRBJ2-7, with D tentatively TRBD2 (5 bases). This CDR3 contains 15 residues. V was shortened by 0 bases and J by 6 bases, with 16 bases between the two germline ends. Germline CDR1 is SGDLS and CDR2 is YYNGEE. In DNA, the CDR3 is TGTGCCAGCAGCGTAGATCAAATCACCGGAGGCGAGCAGTACTTC. Protein: CASSVDQITGGEQYF.

The chain employs TRBV7-9 and TRBJ1-6, with D possibly TRBD1 on 5 matching bases. The ends were cut back, 5 bases at V and 4 bases at J, with 9 bases in the middle. Germline CDR1 is SEHNR and CDR2 is FQNEAQ (reference sequence). This CDR3 comprises 14 residues. In DNA, the CDR3 is TGTGCCAGCAGCCCAGGGACGTATAATTCACCCCTCCACTTT. Protein: CASSPGTYNSPLHF.

This rearrangement joins TRBV4-1 to TRBJ1-3; D gene uncertain. Between the trimmed V and J ends, which lost 1 base and 0 bases, there was a span of 13 bases. Germline CDR1 is MGHRA and CDR2 is YSYEKL. CDR3 length equals 17 residues. CDR3 coding DNA: TGCGCCAGCAGCCAAGCCCATGAGGACCTCTCTGGAAACACCATATATTTT. The encoded protein is CASSQAHEDLSGNTIYF.

The table lists this clone with a few counts. V is TRBV7-2 and J is TRBJ1-5; the D is unclear. The germline V gene encodes CDR1 SGHTA and CDR2 FQGNSA. The CDR3 spans 12 residues. V lost 6 bases, J lost 6 bases, and 9 bases lay in between. The CDR3 is CASSIGSQPQHF. CDR3 coding DNA: TGTGCCAGCAGTATCGGCAGTCAGCCCCAGCATTTT.